This T cell receptor (beta chain) comes out of a study of blood T cell repertoires in COVID-19 (TCRdb year 2020). Describing the broader study: Collaborator samples came from the United States, Italy and Spain and covered acute and convalescent phases of COVID-19. The material from the prospective study consisted of cDNA or gDNA derived from T cells, B-cell-depleted T cells, or PBMCs. Subjects who had been exposed to COVID-19, were actively infected with it, or had recovered from it provided the deeply sampled blood TCRbeta repertoires that made up the dataset. The repertoires were released in a freely available public database intended as a resource for research on the immune response to SARS-CoV-2. Samples were obtained from the ongoing ImmuneRACE study (first 160 participants) and from over 1,000 subjects provided by 6 global collaborators. Nearly every sample came with metadata listing a de-identified subject ID, COVID-19 status, age in years and sex. Where HLA class I and class II types were available, the types were taken from metadata supplied by the sample provider, not from assay-based typing. Overall study results and their limits: The amount of clinical and demographic metadata varied by source and participant and was provided uncurated.

Each collaborating institution followed its own protocols to collect whole blood in K2EDTA tubes. For TCRbeta analysis, collaborators shipped samples as frozen whole blood, isolated PBMCs, or DNA extracted from either of those sample types. TCRbeta CDR3 regions were amplified from genomic DNA using the immunoSEQ Assay, a bias-controlled multiplex PCR. The original pipeline was this. The number of nucleated cells in each sample was estimated from the amplification of reference gene primers within the assay. To quantify the absolute abundance of each unique TCRbeta CDR3 rearrangement, sequence reads were collapsed and filtered. For each sample, productive Simpson clonality was calculated by taking the square root of Simpson's diversity index across productive rearrangements. TCRdb stores this immuneACCESS table with in-frame sequences only. Part of the clones is absent; in the studies checked, under half of the shortfall reflects unresolved V genes, and no reason is known for the rest. The D gene and trimming were derived from the DNA, and the V and J assignments and clone size from that table. Recorded for this sample are around 180,000 clones; approximately 80% of them occurred a single time. Around 6.8% of the sample is taken by the ten largest.

V is pared back by 6 bases and J by 3 bases, with 26 bases lying between the germline termini. From the cysteine up to the phenylalanine, the CDR3 has a length of 17 residues. CDR3 DNA is the only sequence kept; it has 51 bases, read in frame from the first base. In the germline V gene, CDR1 corresponds to SQVTM and CDR2 to ANQGSEA. Worth noting for this clone: No cognate antigen has been identified for it. Base qualities were left out, and no much larger clone turns up one base away.

This receptor was identified in a human donor in a cohort sampled during active COVID-19. Sequenced material: peripheral blood. The rearrangement joined TRBV29-1 to TRBJ1-1, with no reliable assignment of the D segment. The nucleotides read TGCAGCGTCCGACCGACGAGGCGGCTGACCGGGGACACTGAAGCTTTCTTT. This is translated as CSVRPTRRLTGDTEAFF.